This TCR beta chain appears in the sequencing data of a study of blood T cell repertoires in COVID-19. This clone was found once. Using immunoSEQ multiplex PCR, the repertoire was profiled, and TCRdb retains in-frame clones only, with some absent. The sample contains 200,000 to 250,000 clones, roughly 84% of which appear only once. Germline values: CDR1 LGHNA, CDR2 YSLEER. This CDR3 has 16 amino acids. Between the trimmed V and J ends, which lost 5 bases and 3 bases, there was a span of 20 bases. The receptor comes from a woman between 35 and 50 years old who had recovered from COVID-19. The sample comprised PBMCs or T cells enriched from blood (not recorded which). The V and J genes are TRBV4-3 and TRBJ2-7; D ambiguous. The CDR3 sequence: CASSGEVARPFYEQYV. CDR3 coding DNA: TGCGCCAGCAGCGGAGAGGTAGCCCGACCCTTCTACGAGCAGTACGTC.